The entry below gives a single T cell receptor (beta chain) sequence along with its context. The CDR3 totals 14 residues. V was pared by 4 bases and J by 4 bases, with 13 bases between. The germline V gene has CDR1 SGHAT and CDR2 FQDESV (reference sequence). The sample comes from a study of blood T cell repertoires in COVID-19. Method: immunoSEQ multiplex PCR; TCRdb's copy keeps in-frame clones and lacks some. The sample has more than 250,000 clones, more than 70% seen once. J is TRBJ2-5 and V is TRBV11-1; D is unclear. Sequenced input: peripheral blood. The receptor comes from a young man who had recovered from COVID-19. The CDR3 is CASSSFSTPETQYF. CDR3 in DNA: TGTGCCAGCAGCTCATTTTCGACTCCAGAGACCCAGTACTTC.